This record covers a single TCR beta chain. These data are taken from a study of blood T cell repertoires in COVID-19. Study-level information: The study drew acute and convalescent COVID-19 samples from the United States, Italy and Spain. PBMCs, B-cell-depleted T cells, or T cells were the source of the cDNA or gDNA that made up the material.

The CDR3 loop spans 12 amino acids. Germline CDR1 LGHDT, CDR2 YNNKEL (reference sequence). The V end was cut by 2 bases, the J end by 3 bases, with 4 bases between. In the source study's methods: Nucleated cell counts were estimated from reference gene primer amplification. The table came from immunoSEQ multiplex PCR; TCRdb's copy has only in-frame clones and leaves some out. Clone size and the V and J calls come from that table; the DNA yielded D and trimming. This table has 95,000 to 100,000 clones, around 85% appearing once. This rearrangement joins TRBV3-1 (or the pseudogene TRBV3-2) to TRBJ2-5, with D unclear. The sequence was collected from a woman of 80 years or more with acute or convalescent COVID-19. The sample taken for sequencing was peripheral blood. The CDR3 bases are TGTGCCAGCAGCCAACCCGAAGAGACCCAGTACTTC. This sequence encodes CASSQPEETQYF.